The rows below give T cell receptor beta chains drawn from one sample of a study of T cells after yellow fever vaccination. Each CDR3 protein is one row after TCRdb ran MiXCR on the 5' RACE reads. The table lists 250,000 to 300,000 distinct CDR3 sequences, less than 9.5% of them singletons, with approximately 3.3% in the top ten. The specimen comprised CD4+ T cells sorted from PBMCs, sampled 5 days after the yellow fever booster vaccination. These receptors were obtained from a man between 18 and 35 years old who received the YFV17D yellow fever vaccine. Each CDR3 is given with its conserved first and last residue. The order of the fields is CDR3 protein, CDR3 DNA, D gene, J gene, clone size, V gene. The D gene is left open where the match is weak. Size tells how often a clone was seen (once, few, many) or the class of an expanded clone, and some rows leave it out.

CDR3aa: CASALDGLTDTQYF
CDR3nt: TGTGCCAGTGCGCTGGACGGACTCACAGATACGCAGTATTTT
d_gene: -
j_gene: TRBJ2-3
abundance: -
v_gene: TRBV19

CDR3aa: CASSLDGYTDTQYF
CDR3nt: TGTGCCAGCAGCTTAGACGGATACACAGATACGCAGTATTTT
d_gene: -
j_gene: TRBJ2-3
abundance: few
v_gene: TRBV7-9

CDR3aa: CASSLVQGKNEQFF
CDR3nt: TGCGCCAGCAGCTTGGTACAGGGTAAAAATGAGCAGTTCTTC
d_gene: -
j_gene: TRBJ2-1
abundance: many
v_gene: TRBV5-1

CDR3aa: CASSRPTSGGANEQFF
CDR3nt: TGCGCCAGCAGCCGGCCGACTAGCGGGGGGGCCAATGAGCAGTTCTTC
d_gene: TRBD2
j_gene: TRBJ2-1
abundance: many
v_gene: TRBV5-1

CDR3aa: CTTQGEGMNSPLHF
CDR3nt: TGCACTACACAAGGGGAGGGGATGAATTCACCCCTCCACTTT
d_gene: -
j_gene: TRBJ1-6
abundance: few
v_gene: TRBV20-1

CDR3aa: CASSLLPSTNEKLFF
CDR3nt: TGCGCCAGCAGCTTGCTACCCTCAACTAATGAAAAACTGTTTTTT
d_gene: -
j_gene: TRBJ1-4
abundance: many
v_gene: TRBV5-1

CDR3aa: CASSRQGIYEQYF
CDR3nt: TGTGCCAGCAGCCGACAGGGCATCTACGAGCAGTACTTC
d_gene: TRBD1
j_gene: TRBJ2-7
abundance: few
v_gene: TRBV3-1

CDR3aa: CSARDNGLNTEAFF
CDR3nt: TGCAGTGCTAGAGATAACGGATTGAACACTGAAGCTTTCTTT
d_gene: -
j_gene: TRBJ1-1
abundance: -
v_gene: TRBV20-1

CDR3aa: CASSGAVYSSPLHF
CDR3nt: TGCGCCAGCAGTGGGGCCGTGTATAGTTCACCCCTCCACTTT
d_gene: -
j_gene: TRBJ1-6
abundance: -
v_gene: TRBV10-2

CDR3aa: CASRETGRATEQYF
CDR3nt: TGTGCAAGTCGCGAGACGGGCCGGGCCACCGAGCAGTACTTC
d_gene: -
j_gene: TRBJ2-7
abundance: -
v_gene: TRBV12-2

CDR3aa: CASSYIWGLGGQETQYF
CDR3nt: TGTGCCAGCAGTTATATTTGGGGACTCGGCGGCCAAGAGACCCAGTACTTC
d_gene: -
j_gene: TRBJ2-5
abundance: few
v_gene: TRBV6-2/TRBV6-3

CDR3aa: CASSPGSRAGDYGYTF
CDR3nt: TGTGCCAGCTCACCCGGTAGCAGGGCCGGGGACTATGGCTACACCTTC
d_gene: -
j_gene: TRBJ1-2
abundance: many
v_gene: TRBV18

CDR3aa: CASSLYPPRGHGYTF
CDR3nt: TGTGCCAGCAGTTTATATCCCCCCAGGGGGCATGGCTACACCTTC
d_gene: TRBD1
j_gene: TRBJ1-2
abundance: few
v_gene: TRBV12-3/TRBV12-4

CDR3aa: CASSLGRAREGNGYTF
CDR3nt: TGCGCCAGCAGCTTGGGTCGAGCCAGGGAAGGCAATGGCTACACCTTC
d_gene: -
j_gene: TRBJ1-2
abundance: few
v_gene: TRBV5-1

CDR3aa: CASSLVGRGVSQPQHF
CDR3nt: TGTGCCAGCAGCTTAGTGGGCAGAGGGGTAAGTCAGCCCCAGCATTTT
d_gene: -
j_gene: TRBJ1-5
abundance: -
v_gene: TRBV7-9

CDR3aa: CASKDRDGGSEAFF
CDR3nt: TGTGCCAGCAAAGACAGGGACGGGGGGAGTGAAGCTTTCTTT
d_gene: TRBD1
j_gene: TRBJ1-1
abundance: many
v_gene: TRBV6-2/TRBV6-3

CDR3aa: CASSRASGALMDTQYF
CDR3nt: TGTGCCAGCAGCCGCGCTAGCGGGGCTCTAATGGATACGCAGTATTTT
d_gene: TRBD2
j_gene: TRBJ2-3
abundance: -
v_gene: TRBV7-2

CDR3aa: CASSLDSGAHYGYTF
CDR3nt: TGCGCCAGCAGCTTGGATTCAGGGGCGCACTATGGCTACACCTTC
d_gene: -
j_gene: TRBJ1-2
abundance: -
v_gene: TRBV5-1

CDR3aa: CASSSIGGNEKLFF
CDR3nt: TGTGCCAGCAGCTCCATCGGGGGGAATGAAAAACTGTTTTTT
d_gene: -
j_gene: TRBJ1-4
abundance: -
v_gene: TRBV7-9

CDR3aa: CASSVGASGVYEQYF
CDR3nt: TGTGCCAGCAGCGTAGGAGCTAGCGGGGTTTACGAGCAGTACTTC
d_gene: TRBD2
j_gene: TRBJ2-7
abundance: few
v_gene: TRBV9

CDR3aa: CASSLRSTSDTQYF
CDR3nt: TGTGCCAGCAGCTTACGGTCTACTTCGGATACGCAGTATTTT
d_gene: -
j_gene: TRBJ2-3
abundance: few
v_gene: TRBV7-3

CDR3aa: CSEEGVGRGAEAFF
CDR3nt: TGCAGTGAAGAGGGAGTGGGCAGGGGGGCTGAAGCTTTCTTT
d_gene: TRBD1
j_gene: TRBJ1-1
abundance: many
v_gene: TRBV20-1

CDR3aa: CASSPGGRTEAFF
CDR3nt: TGTGCCAGCAGTCCCGGGGGTAGGACTGAAGCTTTCTTT
d_gene: -
j_gene: TRBJ1-1
abundance: few
v_gene: TRBV6-5

CDR3aa: CASSLGQGLETDTQYF
CDR3nt: TGTGCCAGCAGTTTGGGTCAAGGACTAGAAACAGATACGCAGTATTTT
d_gene: TRBD2
j_gene: TRBJ2-3
abundance: -
v_gene: TRBV12-3/TRBV12-4

CDR3aa: CASIPGGGKPIHF
CDR3nt: TGTGCCAGCATCCCCGGGGGCGGAAAGCCTATACATTTT
d_gene: -
j_gene: TRBJ1-5
abundance: few
v_gene: TRBV6-5

CDR3aa: CSASRPGQGTQPQHF
CDR3nt: TGCAGTGCTAGTCGCCCGGGACAGGGTACTCAGCCCCAGCATTTT
d_gene: TRBD1
j_gene: TRBJ1-5
abundance: -
v_gene: TRBV20-1

CDR3aa: CASSFVGSTDTQYF
CDR3nt: TGTGCCAGCAGCTTTGTTGGGAGCACAGATACGCAGTATTTT
d_gene: -
j_gene: TRBJ2-3
abundance: many
v_gene: TRBV28

CDR3aa: CASSAGGGYGYTF
CDR3nt: TGTGCCAGCAGTGCAGGGGGAGGGTATGGCTACACCTTC
d_gene: TRBD1
j_gene: TRBJ1-2
abundance: -
v_gene: TRBV2

CDR3aa: CSASFARGPPDQPQHF
CDR3nt: TGCAGTGCTAGTTTTGCGAGGGGGCCCCCGGATCAGCCCCAGCATTTT
d_gene: TRBD1
j_gene: TRBJ1-5
abundance: many
v_gene: TRBV20-1

CDR3aa: CASSLNGGETQYF
CDR3nt: TGCGCCAGCAGCTTGAATGGGGGAGAGACCCAGTACTTC
d_gene: -
j_gene: TRBJ2-5
abundance: many
v_gene: TRBV5-1

CDR3aa: CASSQDGGLYGYTF
CDR3nt: TGCGCCAGCAGCCAAGATGGGGGGCTCTATGGCTACACCTTC
d_gene: -
j_gene: TRBJ1-2
abundance: few
v_gene: TRBV4-1

CDR3aa: CAWSGQGDQPQHF
CDR3nt: TGTGCCTGGAGTGGACAGGGGGATCAGCCCCAGCATTTT
d_gene: TRBD1
j_gene: TRBJ1-5
abundance: -
v_gene: TRBV30

CDR3aa: CASTTLRDGDSPLHF
CDR3nt: TGCGCCAGCACCACTCTCAGGGACGGGGATTCACCCCTCCACTTT
d_gene: -
j_gene: TRBJ1-6
abundance: few
v_gene: TRBV5-1

CDR3aa: CASSPGDRSSGELFF
CDR3nt: TGTGCCAGCAGCCCGGGAGACAGGTCCTCCGGGGAGCTGTTTTTT
d_gene: -
j_gene: TRBJ2-2
abundance: -
v_gene: TRBV5-5

CDR3aa: CATSDFAAGGPDTQYF
CDR3nt: TGTGCCACCAGTGATTTTGCAGCGGGGGGCCCGGATACGCAGTATTTT
d_gene: TRBD2
j_gene: TRBJ2-3
abundance: -
v_gene: TRBV24-1

CDR3aa: CASSLSGANIQYF
CDR3nt: TGCGCCAGCAGCTTGTCCGGGGCAAACATTCAGTACTTC
d_gene: -
j_gene: TRBJ2-4
abundance: many
v_gene: TRBV5-1

CDR3aa: CASSLGAISGNTIYF
CDR3nt: TGTGCCAGCAGCCTCGGGGCCATCTCTGGAAACACCATATATTTT
d_gene: -
j_gene: TRBJ1-3
abundance: -
v_gene: TRBV7-9

CDR3aa: CASSLLTDATNEKLFF
CDR3nt: TGTGCCAGCAGCTTATTAACAGATGCAACTAATGAAAAACTGTTTTTT
d_gene: -
j_gene: TRBJ1-4
abundance: few
v_gene: TRBV7-8

CDR3aa: CASRREYTNEKLFF
CDR3nt: TGTGCCAGCAGGAGAGAATACACTAATGAAAAACTGTTTTTT
d_gene: -
j_gene: TRBJ1-4
abundance: -
v_gene: TRBV2

CDR3aa: CSARERGTGAEAFF
CDR3nt: TGCAGTGCTAGAGAAAGGGGGACAGGAGCTGAAGCTTTCTTT
d_gene: TRBD1
j_gene: TRBJ1-1
abundance: -
v_gene: TRBV20-1

CDR3aa: CASSQTITYNEQFF
CDR3nt: TGTGCCAGCAGCCAGACTATAACCTACAATGAGCAGTTCTTC
d_gene: -
j_gene: TRBJ2-1
abundance: few
v_gene: TRBV3-1

CDR3aa: CSASWSSVGDEQFF
CDR3nt: TGCAGTGCTAGTTGGTCTAGCGTGGGGGATGAGCAGTTCTTC
d_gene: -
j_gene: TRBJ2-1
abundance: -
v_gene: TRBV20-1